This T cell receptor (beta chain) came from a study of blood T cells in healthy people across ages. The germline gives CDR1 SGHRS, CDR2 YFSETQ. The CDR3 extends over 14 amino acids. V was cut by 7 bases and J by 3 bases, with 17 bases left in between. Study-wide results and caveats: The fall in TCR beta diversity per million T cells was roughly linear with age. Lack of knowledge of donor CMV status possibly confounded expanded clonotype changes.

The use of a sample-barcoded 5' primer and a J-beta primer mix characterized a second PCR of about 7 to 12 cycles. Each cDNA was tagged by a template-switch adaptor containing 12 random nucleotides. Via MiXCR, TCRdb re-called the 5' RACE reads, giving one row per CDR3 protein. The sample lists 1.2 million to 1.5 million distinct CDR3 sequences, approximately 40% occurring once. Of note for this clonotype: Its cognate antigen is unknown. A single base separates this from a much larger clone, so it may be a read error.

Total RNA extraction produced at least 5 micrograms (per sample) for the study. Material: blood. V usage is TRBV5-1 and J usage is TRBJ2-7, with D possibly matching TRBD2 (6 bases). The TCR originated in a woman between 18 and 29 years old in good health. CDR3 coding DNA: TGCGCCAGCGGGAAAACAGGAGGGAACTACGAGCAGTACTTC. Translation: CASGKTGGNYEQYF.